A single sample is the source of the 9 T cell receptor beta chains below, sequenced in a study of shared clonotypes between healthy human individuals. The assay was immunoSEQ multiplex PCR, and TCRdb's table has in-frame clones only and misses some. Seen here are 600,000 to 700,000 clones, roughly 73% observed once, and the top ten hold around 1.7%. Sample: memory CD4+ T cells sorted from blood. Specified subset: CD45RA-negative fraction. The receptors were sampled from a woman in her 30s in good health.

This clone was seen just once. The chain employs TRBV7-8 and TRBJ2-1, with a weak D call TRBD1 (5 bases). The CDR3 length is 16 residues. The V gene lost 4 bases and the J gene lost 3 bases, with 16 bases spanning the gap. Germline CDR1 is SGHVS and CDR2 is FQNEAQ. CDR3 bases: TGTGCCAGCAGCTCCGAGAGTTTGGACAACTACAATGAGCAGTTCTTC. Its translation is CASSSESLDNYNEQFF.

This clone was observed many times. V is TRBV2 and J is TRBJ2-7; TRBD1 matches 7 bases. This CDR3 has 13 amino acids. Germline-derived CDR1 and CDR2 are SNHLY and FYNNEI. The junction had 4 bases not matched to a gene; V was cut back by 6 bases and J by 2 bases. The CDR3 loop reads CASRRQGTYEQYF. CDR3 nucleotides: TGTGCCAGCAGGAGACAGGGCACCTACGAGCAGTACTTC.

The chain couples TRBV9 to TRBJ1-1; TRBD1 matches at 8 bases. The V gene's germline CDR1 is SGDLS and CDR2 YYNGEE. CDR3 length: 19 amino acids. After removal of 1 base from V and 0 bases from J, the junction contained 14 bases not matched to a gene. The DNA of the CDR3 is TGTGCCAGCAGCGTAAAGGTTAACAGGGGGGCAGTAGTGAACACTGAAGCTTTCTTT. Translation: CASSVKVNRGAVVNTEAFF.

This clone appeared once. The chain links TRBV23-1 to TRBJ2-7; perhaps TRBD2 as D (6 bases). TRBV23-1 is identified as an open reading frame with a role that is uncertain. CDR3 size: 14 residues. V was pared by 4 bases and J by 3 bases, with 13 bases between. The CDR3 loop is CASSLDRGGYEQYF. Here the CDR3 DNA reads TGCGCCAGCAGTCTAGATAGGGGAGGCTACGAGCAGTACTTC.

The chain couples TRBV7-2 to TRBJ2-4, with D uncertain. This CDR3 has 12 residues. The V end was cut by 5 bases, the J end by 6 bases, with 8 bases between. CDR1 and CDR2 (germline): SGHTA, FQGNSA. The CDR3, as DNA: TGTGCCAGCAGCCCGTCTCCAAACATTCAGTACTTC. Translation: CASSPSPNIQYF.

The CDR3 bases are TGTGCCAGCCAGAACTCAGAGAATAGCAATCAGCCCCAGCATTTT. Its translation is CASQNSENSNQPQHF. This chain joins TRBV2 and TRBJ1-5; D is unclear. Trimming shortened V by 8 bases and J by 0 bases, and 14 bases separated the two germline ends. The V gene's germline CDR1 is SNHLY and CDR2 FYNNEI. The CDR3 is 15 amino acids. The full variable domain, completed using reference TRBV2 and TRBJ1-5, is EPEVTQTPSHQVTQMGQEVILRCVPISNHLYFYWYRQILGQKVEFLVSFYNNEISEKSEIFDDQFSVERPDGSNFTLKIRSTKLEDSAMYFCASQNSENSNQPQHFGDGTRLSIL.

This clone was recorded only once. The chain combines TRBV4-1 with TRBJ2-4, with D perhaps assigned TRBD1 or TRBD2 (6 bases each). Trimming shortened V by 5 bases and J by 7 bases, and 24 bases separated the two germline ends. Germline lookup yields CDR1 MGHRA and CDR2 YSYEKL. The CDR3 is 17 residues long. The DNA for the CDR3 is TGCGCCAGCAGCTCCAGTCGGTGGGGGGCAGAAGAGAACATTCAGTACTTC. Protein: CASSSSRWGAEENIQYF.

The chain recombines TRBV6-1 with TRBJ2-7, with D possibly being TRBD1 (7 bases). Trimming took 6 bases from V and 3 from J, leaving 15 bases between them. CDR1 and CDR2 from the germline V gene are MNHNS and SASEGT. The CDR3 is 14 amino acids. The CDR3 loop reads CASRWGRGDYEQYF. CDR3 coding DNA: TGTGCCAGCAGGTGGGGCAGGGGGGACTACGAGCAGTACTTC.

The chain recombines TRBV29-1 with TRBJ2-1; 9 bases fit TRBD1. This CDR3 is 14 amino acids long. V lost 5 bases to trimming and J lost 5 bases; unmatched junction nucleotides: 7. Per germline, CDR1 SQVTM and CDR2 ANQGSEA. The CDR3 nucleotides read TGCAGCGTTCTTGGAGGGACAGGGAACAATGAGCAGTTCTTC. It codes for CSVLGGTGNNEQFF.